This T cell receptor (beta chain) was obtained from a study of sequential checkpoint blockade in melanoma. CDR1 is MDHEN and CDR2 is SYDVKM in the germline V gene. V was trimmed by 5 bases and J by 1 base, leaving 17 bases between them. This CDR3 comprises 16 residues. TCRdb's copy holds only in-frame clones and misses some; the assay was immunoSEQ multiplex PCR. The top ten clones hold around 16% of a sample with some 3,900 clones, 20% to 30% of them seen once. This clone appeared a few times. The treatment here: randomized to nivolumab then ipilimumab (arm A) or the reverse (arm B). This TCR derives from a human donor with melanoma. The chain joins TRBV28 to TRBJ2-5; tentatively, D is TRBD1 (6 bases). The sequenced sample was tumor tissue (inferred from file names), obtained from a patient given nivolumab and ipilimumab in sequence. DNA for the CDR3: TGTGCCAGCAGTACCCTAAGGGGACATATCCAAGAGACCCAGTACTTC. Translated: CASSTLRGHIQETQYF. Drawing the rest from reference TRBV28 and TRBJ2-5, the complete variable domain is DVKVTQSSRYLVKRTGEKVFLECVQDMDHENMFWYRQDPGLGLRLIYFSYDVKMKEKGDIPEGYSVSREKKERFSLILESASTNQTSMYLCASSTLRGHIQETQYFGPGTRLLVL.